Sequencing of this TCR beta chain was carried out in a study of naive and memory T cell subsets. Regarding the study as a whole: Higher TCR numbers at tuberculin sites reflect T cell infiltration, per interpretation.

About this clonotype: What it recognizes is unknown.

Four PCR rounds used nested alpha and beta constant region primers plus the SP2 primer. TCRdb processed the UMI-ligation and nested PCR reads anew with MiXCR; each CDR3 protein has one entry. Of tens of thousands of distinct CDR3 sequences in the sample, 5.5% to 7.5% were seen once. Treatment: skin biopsy from PPD injection site in Mantoux-positive individual. TCR cDNA received a 3' ligated oligonucleotide that carried a UMI. Tuberculin skin test biopsies were taken where PPD was injected in Mantoux-positive people. The CDR3 consists of 17 residues. Trimming removed 0 bases at V and 0 bases at J, with 12 bases between. Per germline, CDR1 LNHNV and CDR2 YYDKDF (reference sequence).

This receptor was taken from an adult in good health. J is TRBJ1-3 and V is TRBV15, with TRBD1 as a possible D gene (6 bases). Sequencing was performed on skin, taken from a tuberculin skin test site. The CDR3 nucleotides read TGTGCCACCAGCAGAGATTCGGCAGGGGTCTCTGGAAACACCATATATTTT. Translated: CATSRDSAGVSGNTIYF.